This T cell receptor (beta chain) was recorded in a study of CD8 T cell repertoires and HIV-1 epitope variants. Study-level information: Each of Twenty-five Gag and Nef epitope peptides stimulated a separate culture. Controls included no peptide, Ebola AY9 epitope, and a CMV, EBV, flu pool.

TCRdb's copy holds only in-frame clones and misses some; the assay was immunoSEQ multiplex PCR. Found here are about 95,000 clones, around 75% of them singletons; the top ten hold around 24%. This clone showed up just a few times. Material for sequencing was uncultured baseline CD8+ T cells from peripheral blood mononuclear cells (PBMCs). This sequence was found in a male donor with HIV.

CDR3 sequence reads: CASGNNEQFF. DNA for the CDR3: TGTGCCTCCGGAAACAATGAGCAGTTCTTC. The rearrangement links TRBV28 to TRBJ2-1; D is ambiguous. The CDR3 runs 10 residues. Germline V gene lookup returns CDR1 MDHEN and CDR2 SYDVKM. V was pared by 11 bases and J by 5 bases, with 7 bases between.